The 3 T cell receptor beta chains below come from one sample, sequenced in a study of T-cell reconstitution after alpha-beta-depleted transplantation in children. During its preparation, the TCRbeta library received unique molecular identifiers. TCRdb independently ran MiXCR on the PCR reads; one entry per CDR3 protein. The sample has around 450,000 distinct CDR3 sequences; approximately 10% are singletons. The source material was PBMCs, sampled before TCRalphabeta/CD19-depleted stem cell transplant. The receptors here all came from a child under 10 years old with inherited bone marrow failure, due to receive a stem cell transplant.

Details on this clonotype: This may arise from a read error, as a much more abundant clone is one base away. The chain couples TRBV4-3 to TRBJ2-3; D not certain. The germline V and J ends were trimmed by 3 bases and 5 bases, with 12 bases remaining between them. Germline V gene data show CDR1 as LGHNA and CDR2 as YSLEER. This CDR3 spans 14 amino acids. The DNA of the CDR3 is TGCGCCAGCAGCCATGATGTGAGAGTAGATACGCAGTATTTT. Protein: CASSHDVRVDTQYF.

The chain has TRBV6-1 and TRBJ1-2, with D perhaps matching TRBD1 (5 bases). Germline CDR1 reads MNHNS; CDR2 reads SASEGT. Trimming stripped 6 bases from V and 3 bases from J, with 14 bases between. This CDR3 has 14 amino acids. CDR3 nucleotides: TGTGCCAGCAGCTCAAACGGCAGGGACTATGGCTACACCTTC. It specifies CASSSNGRDYGYTF.

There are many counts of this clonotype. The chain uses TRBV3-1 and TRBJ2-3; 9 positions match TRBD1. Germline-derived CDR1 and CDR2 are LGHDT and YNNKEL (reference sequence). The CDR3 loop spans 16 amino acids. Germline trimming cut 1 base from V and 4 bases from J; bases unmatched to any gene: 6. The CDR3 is CASSQVLQGASDTQYF. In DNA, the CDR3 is TGTGCCAGCAGCCAAGTGTTACAGGGGGCCTCAGATACGCAGTATTTT.